This section outlines one T cell receptor beta chain sequence together with its context. This sample is part of a study of blood T cell repertoires in COVID-19. Study background: Spain, Italy and the United States supplied samples that represented acute and convalescent COVID-19.

Data came from immunoSEQ multiplex PCR; TCRdb stores just in-frame clones and leaves some out. The sample records over 60,000 clones, 85% to 90% being singletons. The CDR3 runs to 19 residues. V lost 5 bases and J lost 0; bases outside the gene matches: 15. Germline V gives CDR1 MNHNY, CDR2 SVGAGI (reference sequence). This receptor was identified in a woman in her fifties or sixties with active COVID-19. The genes are TRBV6-6 and TRBJ2-7, with 11 nucleotides matching TRBD1. The specimen was peripheral blood. The CDR3 DNA reads TGTGCCAGCAGTCATGGACAGGGGGCAAATAGCGGAAGCTCCTACGAGCAGTACTTC. The encoded protein is CASSHGQGANSGSSYEQYF.